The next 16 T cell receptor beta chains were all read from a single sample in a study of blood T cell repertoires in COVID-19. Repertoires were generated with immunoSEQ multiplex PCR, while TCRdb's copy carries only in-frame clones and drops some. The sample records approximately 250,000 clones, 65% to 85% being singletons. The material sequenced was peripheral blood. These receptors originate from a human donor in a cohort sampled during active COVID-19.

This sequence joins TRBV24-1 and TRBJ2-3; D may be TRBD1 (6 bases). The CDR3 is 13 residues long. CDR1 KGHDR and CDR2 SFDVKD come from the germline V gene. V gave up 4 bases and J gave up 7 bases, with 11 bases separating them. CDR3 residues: CATSDPGEHTQYF. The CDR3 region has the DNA TGTGCCACCAGTGACCCAGGGGAGCATACGCAGTATTTT.

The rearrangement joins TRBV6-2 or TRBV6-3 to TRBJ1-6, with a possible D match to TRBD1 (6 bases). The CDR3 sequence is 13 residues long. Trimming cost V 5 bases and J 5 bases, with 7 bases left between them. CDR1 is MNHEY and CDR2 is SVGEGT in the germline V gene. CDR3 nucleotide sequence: TGTGCCAGCAGTGGACAGCATAATTCACCCCTCCACTTT. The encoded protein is CASSGQHNSPLHF.

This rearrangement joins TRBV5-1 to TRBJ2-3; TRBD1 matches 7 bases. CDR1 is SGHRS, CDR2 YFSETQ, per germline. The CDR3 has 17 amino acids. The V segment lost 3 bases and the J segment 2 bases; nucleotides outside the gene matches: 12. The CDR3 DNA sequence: TGCGCCAGCAGCTCTACCGCCTCAGGGGGATACACAGATACGCAGTATTTT. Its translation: CASSSTASGGYTDTQYF.

The CDR3 DNA follows: TGTGCCACCAGTGATCGGACAGGGGGCACAGATACGCAGTATTTT. Its protein product is CATSDRTGGTDTQYF. V and J are TRBV24-1 and TRBJ2-3, with 9 bases matching TRBD1. J lost 1 base, V lost 3 bases, and 1 base had no gene match. The CDR3 length is 15 residues. The V gene's germline CDR1 is KGHDR and CDR2 SFDVKD.

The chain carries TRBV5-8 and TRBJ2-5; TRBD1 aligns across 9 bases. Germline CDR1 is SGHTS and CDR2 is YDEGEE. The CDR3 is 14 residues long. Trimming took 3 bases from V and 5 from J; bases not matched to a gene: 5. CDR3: CASSSGQGAETQYF. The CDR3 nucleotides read TGTGCCAGCAGCTCGGGACAGGGAGCGGAGACCCAGTACTTC. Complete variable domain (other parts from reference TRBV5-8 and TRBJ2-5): EAGVTQSPTHLIKTRGQQATLRCSPISGHTSVYWYQQALGLGLQFLLWYDEGEERNRGNFPPRFSGRQFPNYSSELNVNALELEDSALYLCASSSGQGAETQYFGPGTRLLVL.

CDR3 loop: CASSRGAGHTEAFF. CDR3 nucleotides: TGTGCCAGCAGTCGGGGGGCTGGGCACACTGAAGCTTTCTTT. This chain links TRBV6-5 with TRBJ1-1; D perhaps matches TRBD1 (6 bases). V was pared by 5 bases and J by 3 bases, with 13 bases between. The CDR3 length is 14 residues. Germline lookup yields CDR1 MNHEY and CDR2 SVGAGI.

The CDR3 protein is CASSAGQGQETQYF. The CDR3 bases are TGTGCCAGTAGCGCGGGACAGGGACAAGAGACCCAGTACTTC. This sequence joins TRBV19 and TRBJ2-5, with 9 bases identical to TRBD1. This CDR3 has 14 residues. Trimming removed 6 bases from V and 2 bases from J; junction bases left unmatched: 4. CDR1 is LNHDA, CDR2 SQIVND, per germline (reference sequence).

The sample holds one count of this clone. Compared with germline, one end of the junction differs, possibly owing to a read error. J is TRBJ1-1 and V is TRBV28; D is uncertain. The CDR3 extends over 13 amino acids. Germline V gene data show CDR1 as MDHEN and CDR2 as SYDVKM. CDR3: CASSSIDTTEAFF. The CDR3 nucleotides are TGTGCCAGCAGTTCCATAGATACCACTGAGGCTTTCTTT.

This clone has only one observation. The CDR3 sequence: CASSQDWTDSGYGYTF. The CDR3 nucleotides read TGTGCCAGCAGCCAAGATTGGACAGACTCGGGCTATGGCTACACCTTC. The chain carries TRBV4-2 and TRBJ1-2; weak D call: TRBD1 (6 bases). This CDR3 region has 16 residues. Per germline, CDR1 LGHNA and CDR2 YNFKEQ. V lost 0 bases to trimming and J lost 4 bases, with 15 bases between them.

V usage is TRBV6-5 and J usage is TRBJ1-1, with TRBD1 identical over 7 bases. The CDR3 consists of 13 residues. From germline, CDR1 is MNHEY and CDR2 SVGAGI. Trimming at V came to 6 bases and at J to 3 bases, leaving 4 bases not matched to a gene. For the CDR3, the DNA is TGTGCCAGCAGGAAAGGACAGGACACTGAAGCTTTCTTT. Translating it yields CASRKGQDTEAFF.

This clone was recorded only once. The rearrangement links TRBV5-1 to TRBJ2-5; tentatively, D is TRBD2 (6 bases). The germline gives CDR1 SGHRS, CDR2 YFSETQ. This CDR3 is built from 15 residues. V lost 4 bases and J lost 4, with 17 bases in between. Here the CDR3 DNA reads TGCGCCAGCAGCCCTGATGTGGGGGGAAGAGAGACCCAGTACTTC. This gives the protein CASSPDVGGRETQYF.

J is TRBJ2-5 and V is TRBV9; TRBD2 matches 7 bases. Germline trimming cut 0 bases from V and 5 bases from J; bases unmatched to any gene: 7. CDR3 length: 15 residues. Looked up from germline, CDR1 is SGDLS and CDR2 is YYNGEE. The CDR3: CASSVGSVGGETQYF. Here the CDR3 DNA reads TGTGCCAGCAGCGTAGGGTCCGTGGGGGGGGAGACCCAGTACTTC.

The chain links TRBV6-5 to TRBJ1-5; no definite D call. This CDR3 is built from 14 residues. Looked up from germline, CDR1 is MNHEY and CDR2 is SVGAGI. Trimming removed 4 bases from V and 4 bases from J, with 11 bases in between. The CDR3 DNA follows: TGTGCCAGCAGTTCCCCTGGTCGGAATCAGCCCCAGCATTTT. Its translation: CASSSPGRNQPQHF.

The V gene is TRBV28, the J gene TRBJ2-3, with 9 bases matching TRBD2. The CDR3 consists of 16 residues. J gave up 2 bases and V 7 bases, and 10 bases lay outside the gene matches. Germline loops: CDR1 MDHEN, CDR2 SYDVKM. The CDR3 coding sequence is TGTGCCAGCAAGGGGCGGGGGGGTCTTATCACAGATACGCAGTATTTT. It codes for CASKGRGGLITDTQYF.

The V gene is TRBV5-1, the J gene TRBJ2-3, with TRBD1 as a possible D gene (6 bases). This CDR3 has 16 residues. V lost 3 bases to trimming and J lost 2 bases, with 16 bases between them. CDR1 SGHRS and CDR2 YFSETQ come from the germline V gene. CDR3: CASSYYQGPPTDTQYF. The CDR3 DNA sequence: TGCGCCAGCAGCTACTACCAGGGGCCCCCCACAGATACGCAGTATTTT.

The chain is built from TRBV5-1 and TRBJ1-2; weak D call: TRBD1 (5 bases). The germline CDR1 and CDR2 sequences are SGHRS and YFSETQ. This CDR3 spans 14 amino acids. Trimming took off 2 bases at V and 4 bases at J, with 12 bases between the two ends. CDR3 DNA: TGCGCCAGCAGCTTAGGACGACAGATCTATGGCTACACCTTC. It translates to CASSLGRQIYGYTF.